The 6 T cell receptor beta chains below come from one sample, sequenced in a study of metastatic and nonmetastatic thyroid tumors. TCRdb reanalyzed the PCR reads with MiXCR. The data contain some 69,000 clones, 13% to 15% of them seen just once; the ten biggest clones take up more than 6.5%. Thyroid surgery took place with no prior treatment in any patient. Material: blood. These receptors were taken from a male donor with papillary thyroid cancer or a benign thyroid nodule (not recorded which). Some clones in this sample may be carry-over from other donors' samples.

This clone has a handful of counts. Possible read error: a much larger clone is one base away. V gene TRBV3-1 combines with J gene TRBJ2-1; D is uncertain. Trimming cost V 4 bases and J 0 bases, with 4 bases left between them. The CDR3 consists of 13 residues. CDR1 LGHDT and CDR2 YNNKEL come from the germline V gene (reference sequence). CDR3 sequence: CASSLVSYNEQFF. CDR3 nucleotide sequence: TGTGCCAGCAGCCTTGTCTCCTACAATGAGCAGTTCTTC.

Ten or more counts support this clone. The chain is built from TRBV6-1 and TRBJ2-7, with 16 nucleotides matching TRBD2. The V segment lost 7 bases and the J segment 2 bases; nucleotides outside the gene matches: 2. The CDR3 contains 15 residues. Germline V CDR1 and CDR2: MNHNS, SASEGT. CDR3 protein: CASKGTSGRAYEQYF. The CDR3 DNA reads as TGTGCCAGCAAGGGGACTAGCGGGAGGGCCTACGAGCAGTACTTC.

There are many counts of this clone. The V and J genes are TRBV9 and TRBJ2-3; the D gene could be TRBD1 or TRBD2 (5 bases each). The CDR3 contains 15 residues. The ends were cut back, 3 bases at V and 0 bases at J, with 11 bases in the middle. From germline, CDR1 is SGDLS and CDR2 YYNGEE. The CDR3 loop is CASSGGPSSTDTQYF. The DNA of the CDR3 is TGTGCCAGCAGCGGGGGACCCTCTAGCACAGATACGCAGTATTTT.

This clone was counted many times. The chain combines TRBV20-1 with TRBJ2-1, with D tentatively TRBD1 or TRBD2 (5 bases each). Germline CDR1 and CDR2: DFQATT and SNEGSKA (reference sequence). Deletions cut 3 bases from V and 13 bases from J, with 25 bases between. The CDR3 runs 15 residues. The CDR3 reads CSASKPMRGATDQFF. CDR3 coding DNA: TGCAGTGCTAGTAAACCCATGAGAGGGGCGACGGATCAGTTCTTC.

CDR3 coding DNA: TGCGCCAGCAGTAGGACAGGGCAGAGGGTTACCTACAATGAGCAGTTCTTC. Translating it yields CASSRTGQRVTYNEQFF. This chain connects TRBV10-2 to TRBJ2-1; 8 bases fit TRBD1. V dropped 5 bases and J dropped 2; count of bases not matched to a gene: 11. Per the germline V gene, CDR1 is WSHSY and CDR2 is SAAADI. The CDR3 consists of 17 residues.

The sample holds many counts of this clone. The V and J genes are TRBV7-2 and TRBJ2-3; 10 nucleotides line up with TRBD2. Per germline, CDR1 SGHTA and CDR2 FQGNSA. Trimming at V came to 4 bases and at J to 4 bases, leaving 8 bases not matched to a gene. The CDR3 is made up of 16 amino acids. This CDR3 reads CASSYAIAGGPDTQYF. The CDR3 region has the DNA TGTGCCAGCAGCTACGCTATAGCGGGAGGCCCAGATACGCAGTATTTT.